These T cell receptor beta chains were read from a single sample in a study of T cell changes during pregnancy in multiple sclerosis. TCRdb keeps only in-frame clones here, not all; method: immunoSEQ multiplex PCR. The sample lists around 97,000 clones, less than 95% occurring once. The sample here was peripheral blood, taken in the second trimester of pregnancy. These receptors were collected from a female donor in good health, enrolled as a control in a pregnancy study. Each CDR3 is given with its conserved first and last residue. Fields, in order: CDR3 DNA, CDR3 protein, clone size, D gene, V gene, J gene. A D gene is named only where the DNA matches it firmly. Expanded clones get a size class; other rows say once, few or many, or leave the size out.

cdr3_nt: TGTGCCAGCAGCTTACCGGGGGGTGCTGGGGCCAACGTCCTGACTTTC
cdr3_aa: CASSLPGGAGANVLTF
clone_size: -
d_call: TRBD2
v_call: TRBV7-9
j_call: TRBJ2-6

cdr3_nt: TGTGCCAGCAGCTTAGGGGCCCTCGAGCAGTACTTC
cdr3_aa: CASSLGALEQYF
clone_size: -
d_call: -
v_call: TRBV7-9
j_call: TRBJ2-7

cdr3_nt: TGTGCCAGCACCCCACAGAGTGAAGCTTTCTTT
cdr3_aa: CASTPQSEAFF
clone_size: -
d_call: -
v_call: TRBV6-1
j_call: TRBJ1-1

cdr3_nt: TGTGCCAGCAGCTCCGAGGCGGGGGCAGATACGCAGTATTTT
cdr3_aa: CASSSEAGADTQYF
clone_size: -
d_call: TRBD2
v_call: TRBV5-6
j_call: TRBJ2-3

cdr3_nt: TGTGCCAGCAGCGGGAGTGTAAGTGGCTACACCTTC
cdr3_aa: CASSGSVSGYTF
clone_size: -
d_call: -
v_call: TRBV5-5
j_call: TRBJ1-2

cdr3_nt: TGTGCCAGCAGCACTAGGAGGGTGGAAGAGACCCAGTACTTC
cdr3_aa: CASSTRRVEETQYF
clone_size: -
d_call: -
v_call: TRBV2
j_call: TRBJ2-5

cdr3_nt: TGTGCCAGTAGTTCGGGACAGGGGAATCAGCCCCAGCATTTT
cdr3_aa: CASSSGQGNQPQHF
clone_size: -
d_call: TRBD1
v_call: TRBV19
j_call: TRBJ1-5

cdr3_nt: TGTGCCAGCACGACAACGAACACCGGGGAGCTGTTTTTT
cdr3_aa: CASTTTNTGELFF
clone_size: -
d_call: -
v_call: TRBV6-5
j_call: TRBJ2-2

cdr3_nt: TGTGCCAGCAGCCTTACACTAGGGACTCAGCAGTACTTC
cdr3_aa: CASSLTLGTQQYF
clone_size: -
d_call: -
v_call: TRBV7-2
j_call: TRBJ2-7

cdr3_nt: TGCGCCAGCAGCGTGAGGGTTGGCACTGAGCAGTTCTTC
cdr3_aa: CASSVRVGTEQFF
clone_size: -
d_call: -
v_call: TRBV5-1
j_call: TRBJ2-1

cdr3_nt: TGTGCCAGCAGTGAAGCGCCGAGACTAGACCCAGGTGCCCAGTACTTC
cdr3_aa: CASSEAPRLDPGAQYF
clone_size: -
d_call: -
v_call: TRBV2
j_call: TRBJ2-5

cdr3_nt: TGTGCCAGCAGTGAGCCCTCTGGGGTCAGGGGGCGAATAGCTTTCTTT
cdr3_aa: CASSEPSGVRGRIAFF
clone_size: -
d_call: TRBD1
v_call: TRBV6-1
j_call: TRBJ1-1

cdr3_nt: TGCGCCAGCAGTGAAGCCTTACAGGGGTCAGGACTAGCGGGAGGGTTCACAGATACGCAGTATTTT
cdr3_aa: CASSEALQGSGLAGGFTDTQYF
clone_size: -
d_call: TRBD2
v_call: TRBV10-2
j_call: TRBJ2-3

cdr3_nt: TGTGCCAGCAGCTTTGACACCCCCGCCGGTGAGCAGTTCTTC
cdr3_aa: CASSFDTPAGEQFF
clone_size: -
d_call: -
v_call: TRBV7-6
j_call: TRBJ2-1

cdr3_nt: TGTGCCAGCAGCTTAGTCTTCCGGGTAGGCGGGGAGCTGTTTTTT
cdr3_aa: CASSLVFRVGGELFF
clone_size: once
d_call: -
v_call: TRBV7-8
j_call: TRBJ2-2

cdr3_nt: TGTGCCAGCACCCCCTCGGCTGGGGAGGTCTATGGCTACACCTTC
cdr3_aa: CASTPSAGEVYGYTF
clone_size: -
d_call: -
v_call: TRBV2
j_call: TRBJ1-2